This T cell receptor (beta chain) was documented in a study of control samples from healthy donors and cancer patients. Data came from immunoSEQ multiplex PCR; TCRdb stores just in-frame clones and leaves some out. Here the sample spans approximately 160,000 clones, 85% to 95% being singletons. Deletions cut 2 bases from V and 3 bases from J, with 11 bases between. The CDR3 length is 14 residues. Germline loops: CDR1 GTSNPN, CDR2 SVGIG (reference sequence). V and J are TRBV30 and TRBJ1-5; D uncertain. This sequence originates from a woman aged 55-70 years in good health. Sequencing was done on a sample of blood. In DNA form, the CDR3 reads TGTGCCTGGAGTCTCGACGTAAACAATCAGCCCCAGCATTTT. Translated: CAWSLDVNNQPQHF.